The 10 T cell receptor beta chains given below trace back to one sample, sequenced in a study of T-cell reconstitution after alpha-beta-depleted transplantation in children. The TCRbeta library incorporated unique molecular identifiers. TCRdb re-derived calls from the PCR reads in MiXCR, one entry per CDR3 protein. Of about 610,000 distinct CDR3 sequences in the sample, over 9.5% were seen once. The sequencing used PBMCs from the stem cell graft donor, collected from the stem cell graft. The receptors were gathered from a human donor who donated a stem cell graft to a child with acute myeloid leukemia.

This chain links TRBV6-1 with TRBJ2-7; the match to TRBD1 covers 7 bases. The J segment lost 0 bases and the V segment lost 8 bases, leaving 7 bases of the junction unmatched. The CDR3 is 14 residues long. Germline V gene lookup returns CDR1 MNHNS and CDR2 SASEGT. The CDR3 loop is CASRRDSVSYEQYF. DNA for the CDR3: TGTGCCAGCCGAAGGGACAGCGTCTCCTACGAGCAGTACTTC.

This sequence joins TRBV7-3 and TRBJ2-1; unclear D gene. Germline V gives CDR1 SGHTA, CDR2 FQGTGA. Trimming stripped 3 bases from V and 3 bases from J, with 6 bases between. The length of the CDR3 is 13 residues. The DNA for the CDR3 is TGTGCCAGCAGCTTTGCGGTCTACAATGAGCAGTTCTTC. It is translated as CASSFAVYNEQFF.

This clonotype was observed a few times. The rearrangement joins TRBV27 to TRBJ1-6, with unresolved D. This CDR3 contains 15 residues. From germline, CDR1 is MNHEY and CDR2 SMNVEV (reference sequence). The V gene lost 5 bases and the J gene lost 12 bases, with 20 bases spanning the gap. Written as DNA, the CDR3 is TGTGCCAGCAGTCCCTGGACCTCCCGGGAAGAACCCCTCCACTTT. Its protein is CASSPWTSREEPLHF.

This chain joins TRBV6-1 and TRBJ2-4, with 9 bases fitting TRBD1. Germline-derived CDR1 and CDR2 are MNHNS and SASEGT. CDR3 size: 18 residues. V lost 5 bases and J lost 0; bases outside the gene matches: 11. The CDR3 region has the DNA TGTGCCAGCAGTCCCCGGACGGGACAGGGTCTAGCCAAAAACATTCAGTACTTC. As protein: CASSPRTGQGLAKNIQYF.

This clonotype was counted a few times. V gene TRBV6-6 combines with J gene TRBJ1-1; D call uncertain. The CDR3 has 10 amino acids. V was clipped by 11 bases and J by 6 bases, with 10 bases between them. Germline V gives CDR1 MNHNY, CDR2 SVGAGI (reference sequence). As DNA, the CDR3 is TGTGCCGCAGCTACAGCTGAAGCTTTCTTT. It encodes CAAATAEAFF.

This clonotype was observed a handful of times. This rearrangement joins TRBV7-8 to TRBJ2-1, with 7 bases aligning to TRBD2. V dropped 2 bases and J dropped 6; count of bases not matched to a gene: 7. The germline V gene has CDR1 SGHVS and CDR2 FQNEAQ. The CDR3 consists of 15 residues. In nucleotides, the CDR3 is TGTGCCAGCAGCTTATCTAGCGGCTTTGGCAATGAGCAGTTCTTC. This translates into CASSLSSGFGNEQFF.

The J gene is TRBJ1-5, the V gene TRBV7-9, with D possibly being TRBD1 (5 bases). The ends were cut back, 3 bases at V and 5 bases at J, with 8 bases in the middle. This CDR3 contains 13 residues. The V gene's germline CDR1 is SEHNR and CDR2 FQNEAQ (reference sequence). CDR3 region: CASSFTRDQPQHF. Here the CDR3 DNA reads TGTGCCAGCAGCTTTACCAGGGATCAGCCCCAGCATTTT.

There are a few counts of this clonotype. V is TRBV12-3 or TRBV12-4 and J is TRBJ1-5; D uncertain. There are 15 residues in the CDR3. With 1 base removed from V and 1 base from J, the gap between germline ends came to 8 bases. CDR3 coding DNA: TGTGCCAGCAGTTTAGGCGGGTCAAGCAATCAGCCCCAGCATTTT. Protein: CASSLGGSSNQPQHF.

CDR3 loop: CASSLARPDLETQYF. DNA of the CDR3: TGTGCCAGCAGTTTGGCCCGACCGGACCTGGAGACCCAGTACTTC. The V and J genes are TRBV12-3 or TRBV12-4 and TRBJ2-5; no clear D gene. The V and J ends lost 3 bases and 5 bases respectively, with 16 bases between them. This CDR3 contains 15 residues.

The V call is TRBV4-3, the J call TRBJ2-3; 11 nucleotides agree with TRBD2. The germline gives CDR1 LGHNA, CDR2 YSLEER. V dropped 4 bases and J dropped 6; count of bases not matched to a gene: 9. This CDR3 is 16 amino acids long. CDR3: CASSLMVAGGEDTQYF. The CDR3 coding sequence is TGCGCCAGCAGCCTCATGGTAGCGGGGGGGGAGGATACGCAGTATTTT.